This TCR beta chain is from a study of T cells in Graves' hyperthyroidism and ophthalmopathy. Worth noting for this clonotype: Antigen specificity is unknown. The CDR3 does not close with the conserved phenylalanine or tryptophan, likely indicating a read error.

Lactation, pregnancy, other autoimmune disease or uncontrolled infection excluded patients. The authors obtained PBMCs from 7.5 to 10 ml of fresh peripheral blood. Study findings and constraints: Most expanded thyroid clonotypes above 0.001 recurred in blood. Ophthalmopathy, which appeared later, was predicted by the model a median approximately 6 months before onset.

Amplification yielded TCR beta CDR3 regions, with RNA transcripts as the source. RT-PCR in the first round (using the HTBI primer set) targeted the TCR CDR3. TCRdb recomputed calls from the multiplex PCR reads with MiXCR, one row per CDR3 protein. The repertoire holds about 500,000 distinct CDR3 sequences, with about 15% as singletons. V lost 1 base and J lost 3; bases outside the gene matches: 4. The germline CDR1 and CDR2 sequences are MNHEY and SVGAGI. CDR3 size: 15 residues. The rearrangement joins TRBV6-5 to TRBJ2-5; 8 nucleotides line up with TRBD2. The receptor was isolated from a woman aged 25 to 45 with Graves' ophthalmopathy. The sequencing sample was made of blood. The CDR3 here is CASSYLGGRKETQYS. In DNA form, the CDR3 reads TGTGCCAGCAGTTACTTGGGCGGGAGGAAAGAGACCCAGTACTCC.